The clone carrying this T cell receptor beta chain was observed at least ten times. What it binds is unknown. CDR1 is MNHEY and CDR2 is SMNVEV in the germline V gene (reference sequence). The CDR3 length is 16 residues. J lost 0 bases, V lost 10 bases, and 14 bases had no gene match. Building the TCR beta libraries relied on iRepertoire HTBI primers, and CDR3 regions underwent Arm-PCR. As handled by the study authors: Identified segments across samples numbered 60 or so TRBV and approximately 14 TRBJ. One entry per CDR3 protein results from TCRdb running MiXCR on the multiplex PCR reads. Here the V and J calls rest on TCRdb's processing, not on the authors' analysis. The data show about 310,000 distinct CDR3 sequences, 22% seen once. These data are taken from a study of regulatory T cells in long-lasting Graves disease. Overall study: Persistent cases took antithyroid drugs over 5 years and stayed TSH receptor antibody positive.

Time point defined: persistent/refractory GD, antithyroid drugs over 5 years with positive TRAb. PBMC-derived RNA was used for the TCR library. Each of the patients was recruited from an endocrinology department situated in Xi'an, China. General observations from the study: Persistent disease was characterized by preferential usage of TRBV28, TRBJ1-2 and TRBJ2-5.

Source: peripheral blood mononuclear cells (PBMCs), taken when the disease was refractory, from a patient treated with antithyroid drugs. The chain employs TRBV27 and TRBJ2-7; 8 bases line up with TRBD2. This clonotype was sampled from a female donor with Graves disease. DNA of the CDR3: TGTGCCACGCGACAACGTCACCGGGAGGGCTCCTACGAGCAGTACTTC. The encoded protein is CATRQRHREGSYEQYF.